The next 28 T cell receptor beta chains were all read from a single sample in a study of blood T cell repertoires in COVID-19. Some clones are missing from TCRdb's copy, which holds only in-frame ones; the method was immunoSEQ multiplex PCR. The sample gives a few hundred thousand clones, 82% of which show up once; 3% to 4% is in the top ten. The sequenced material came from peripheral blood. Receptors were obtained from a woman older than 75 with acute or convalescent COVID-19.

This clone has just a few counts. The chain employs TRBV4-1 and TRBJ1-2; 9 bases line up with TRBD1. Per germline, CDR1 MGHRA and CDR2 YSYEKL. The CDR3 has 15 residues. Trimming took 4 bases from V and 4 from J; bases not matched to a gene: 7. The chain's CDR3 is CASSPSTGGGYGYTF. The CDR3 coding sequence is TGCGCCAGCAGCCCATCGACAGGGGGGGGCTATGGCTACACCTTC.

The chain links TRBV7-3 to TRBJ2-2, with 8 bases identical to TRBD1. J gave up 0 bases and V 4 bases, and 4 bases lay outside the gene matches. Germline CDR1 is SGHTA and CDR2 is FQGTGA. This CDR3 is built from 16 residues. The CDR3 DNA follows: TGTGCCAGCAGCTGGACAGGGCCTGCGAACACCGGGGAGCTGTTTTTT. It translates to CASSWTGPANTGELFF.

A single count supports this clone. The chain recombines TRBV23-1 with TRBJ2-1; the D gene is possibly TRBD1 (5 bases). Being an ORF, TRBV23-1 has a function that is uncertain. Trimming left V 2 bases short and J 0 bases short, with 8 bases between. The CDR3 consists of 15 residues. CDR3 bases: TGCGCCAGCAGTCAACACAGGAGCTCCTACAATGAGCAGTTCTTC. It codes for CASSQHRSSYNEQFF.

The chain links TRBV6-5 to TRBJ1-5, with D perhaps TRBD1 (6 bases). This CDR3 is 15 amino acids long. V was cut by 4 bases and J by 10 bases, with 20 bases left in between. Germline V gene data show CDR1 as MNHEY and CDR2 as SVGAGI. CDR3: CASSSGDTLLSPQHF. CDR3 bases: TGTGCCAGCAGTTCCGGGGACACCTTACTATCACCCCAGCATTTT.

The CDR3 sequence: CASSLGRGKDGYTF. CDR3 bases: TGTGCCAGCAGCTTAGGGCGGGGGAAGGATGGCTACACCTTC. This rearrangement joins TRBV7-2 to TRBJ1-2; D may be TRBD1 (5 bases). This CDR3 has 14 amino acids. V shed 1 base and J shed 6 bases, with 12 bases lying between them. Germline-derived CDR1 and CDR2 are SGHTA and FQGNSA. Full variable domain (remainder filled in from reference TRBV7-2 and TRBJ1-2): GAGVSQSPSNKVTEKGKDVELRCDPISGHTALYWYRQSLGQGLEFLIYFQGNSAPDKSGLPSDRFSAERTGGSVSTLTIQRTQQEDSAVYLCASSLGRGKDGYTFGSGTRLTVV.

There are a few counts of this clone. The chain employs TRBV11-3 and TRBJ2-3; tentative D call: TRBD2 (6 bases). V was trimmed by 8 bases and J by 0 bases, leaving 12 bases between them. Germline V gives CDR1 SGHNT, CDR2 YENEEA. The CDR3 contains 14 residues. The CDR3 coding sequence is TGTGCCAGCGCGAGAGGGACTAGCACAGATACGCAGTATTTT. This codes for CASARGTSTDTQYF. Together with reference TRBV11-3 and TRBJ2-3, the CDR3 gives the full variable domain: EAGVVQSPRYKIIEKKQPVAFWCNPISGHNTLYWYLQNLGQGPELLIRYENEEAVDDSQLPKDRFSAERLKGVDSTLKIQPAELGDSAVYLCASARGTSTDTQYFGPGTRLTVL.

On this clone itself: The same CDR3 arises from other DNA sequences in this sample as well. The chain links TRBV15 to TRBJ2-7; 10 bases are shared with TRBD1. J was trimmed by 6 bases and V by 6 bases; bases with no gene match: 5. Germline V lookup: CDR1 LNHNV, CDR2 YYDKDF (reference sequence). The CDR3 is made up of 13 amino acids. CDR3 coding DNA: TGTGCCACCAGTCGGGACAGGGGTCGCGAGCAGTACTTC. Amino acids: CATSRDRGREQYF.

The rearrangement joins TRBV23-1 to TRBJ1-2; 9 nucleotides agree with TRBD1. TRBV23-1 is an ORF for which the function is uncertain. There are 16 residues in the CDR3. Trimming removed 0 bases from V and 5 bases from J; junction bases left unmatched: 7. The DNA for the CDR3 is TGCGCCAGCAGTCAATCGAGTCCCGGACAGGGGTATGGCTACACCTTC. Translated, it gives CASSQSSPGQGYGYTF.

The V gene is TRBV4-1, the J gene TRBJ1-4, with 7 bases identical to TRBD1. The CDR3 length is 19 residues. The V segment lost 0 bases and the J segment 0 bases; nucleotides outside the gene matches: 10. Germline CDR1 MGHRA, CDR2 YSYEKL. CDR3 nucleotide sequence: TGCGCCAGCAGCCAAGATCCTACCGGGACAGTCACAACTAATGAAAAACTGTTTTTT. Amino acids: CASSQDPTGTVTTNEKLFF.

The genes are TRBV5-1 and TRBJ2-5, with 7 bases fitting TRBD1. The CDR3 spans 15 residues. Germline V gene data show CDR1 as SGHRS and CDR2 as YFSETQ. Trimming cost V 2 bases and J 1 base; bases outside gene matches: 5. CDR3 in DNA: TGCGCCAGCAGCTTACAAGACAGGGTCCAAGAGACCCAGTACTTC. Translated: CASSLQDRVQETQYF.

This clone was seen once. The chain recombines TRBV3-1 (or the pseudogene TRBV3-2) with TRBJ1-1; 10 bases match TRBD1. This CDR3 is 14 amino acids long. The J segment lost 6 bases and the V segment lost 4 bases, leaving 5 bases of the junction unmatched. The germline CDR1 and CDR2 sequences are LGHDT and YNNKEL (reference sequence). The CDR3 bases are TGTGCCAGCAGCCCGACAGGGGGCTTAGCTGAAGCTTTCTTT. Translation: CASSPTGGLAEAFF.

The CDR3 loop is CASNTLDRYNEQFF. CDR3 bases: TGTGCCAGCAACACTCTTGACAGATACAATGAGCAGTTCTTC. The chain employs TRBV18 and TRBJ2-1; a possible D gene is TRBD1 (5 bases). Trimming stripped 8 bases from V and 4 bases from J, with 15 bases between. The CDR3 has 14 residues. CDR1 KGHSH and CDR2 LQKENI come from the germline V gene.

J is TRBJ1-5 and V is TRBV9; D uncertain. This CDR3 region has 13 residues. The V end lost 3 bases, the J end lost 3 bases, and 7 bases lay between the germline ends. Germline lookup yields CDR1 SGDLS and CDR2 YYNGEE. CDR3 region: CASSAGPNQPQHF. In DNA, the CDR3 is TGTGCCAGCAGCGCAGGTCCCAATCAGCCCCAGCATTTT. The full variable domain, completed using reference TRBV9 and TRBJ1-5, is DSGVTQTPKHLITATGQRVTLRCSPRSGDLSVYWYQQSLDQGLQFLIQYYNGEERAKGNILERFSAQQFPDLHSELNLSSLELGDSALYFCASSAGPNQPQHFGDGTRLSIL.

The rearrangement uses TRBV6-2 or TRBV6-3 and TRBJ2-7; 7 nucleotides agree with TRBD2. In germline, CDR1 is MNHEY, CDR2 SVGEGT. V trimming: 2 bases; J trimming: 2 bases; junction bases outside the gene matches: 6. The CDR3 runs 15 residues. Here the CDR3 reads CASSYTSGIPYEQYF. CDR3 DNA sequence: TGTGCCAGCAGTTACACGAGCGGGATACCCTACGAGCAGTACTTC.

The J gene is TRBJ1-6, the V gene TRBV18; D might be TRBD1 (6 bases). V was clipped by 2 bases and J by 6 bases, with 17 bases between them. Looked up from germline, CDR1 is KGHSH and CDR2 is LQKENI. The CDR3 has 17 amino acids. The CDR3, as DNA: TGTGCCAGCTCACCAAGCGTATCCAGGGGCTTTAATTCACCCCTCCACTTT. Protein product: CASSPSVSRGFNSPLHF.

The chain employs TRBV12-3 or TRBV12-4 and TRBJ1-2; no reliable D call. This CDR3 spans 12 amino acids. Trimming shortened V by 5 bases and J by 5 bases, and 9 bases separated the two germline ends. CDR3 DNA sequence: TGTGCCAGCAGTCATGACTTGTATGGCTACACCTTC. This encodes CASSHDLYGYTF.

This clone was observed a few times. The same CDR3 arises from other DNA sequences in this sample as well. The V call is TRBV5-4, the J call TRBJ1-3; D gene ambiguous. Germline V lookup: CDR1 SGHNT, CDR2 YYREEE (reference sequence). The CDR3 runs 12 residues. V was pared by 3 bases and J by 4 bases, with 5 bases between. This CDR3 is CASSSFGNTIYF. The CDR3 nucleotides are TGTGCCAGCAGCTCTTTCGGAAACACCATATATTTT.

The genes are TRBV6-5 and TRBJ2-2; tentatively, D is TRBD2 (6 bases). The CDR3 runs to 14 residues. Trimming removed 2 bases at V and 6 bases at J, with 10 bases between. CDR1 is MNHEY and CDR2 is SVGAGI in the germline V gene. In DNA, the CDR3 is TGTGCCAGCAGTTACGGGCTAGCGTCCGGGGAGCTGTTTTTT. This gives the protein CASSYGLASGELFF.

The chain carries TRBV5-1 and TRBJ2-2; tentatively, D is TRBD1 (6 bases). Germline CDR1 and CDR2: SGHRS and YFSETQ. V was cut by 2 bases and J by 7 bases, with 15 bases left in between. This CDR3 comprises 15 residues. Here the CDR3 reads CASSLEQGFIGELFF. Here the CDR3 DNA reads TGCGCCAGCAGCTTAGAACAGGGTTTTATCGGGGAGCTGTTTTTT.

The genes are TRBV2 and TRBJ1-6; perhaps TRBD1 as D (5 bases). This CDR3 is 14 amino acids long. V gave up 7 bases and J gave up 7 bases, with 14 bases separating them. Germline loops: CDR1 SNHLY, CDR2 FYNNEI. The CDR3 DNA sequence: TGTGCCAGCATCGCGGGGGTAGTGAATTCACCCCTCCACTTT. Protein product: CASIAGVVNSPLHF.

V gene TRBV3-1 (or the pseudogene TRBV3-2) combines with J gene TRBJ1-2; D is unclear. Per the germline V gene, CDR1 is LGHDT and CDR2 is YNNKEL (reference sequence). With 0 bases removed from V and 3 bases from J, the gap between germline ends came to 8 bases. This CDR3 contains 14 residues. CDR3 in DNA: TGTGCCAGCAGCCAAGATCTACGAGACTATGGCTACACCTTC. Translated, it gives CASSQDLRDYGYTF.

This clone was seen once. The J gene is TRBJ2-2, the V gene TRBV5-1; TRBD1 matches 7 bases. The J segment lost 6 bases and the V segment lost 3 bases, leaving 8 bases of the junction unmatched. Per germline, CDR1 SGHRS and CDR2 YFSETQ. The CDR3 spans 15 residues. Here the CDR3 DNA reads TGCGCCAGCAGCTCCGGGACAGCGACGCCCGGGGAGCTGTTTTTT. Translation gives CASSSGTATPGELFF.

The chain links TRBV6-4 to TRBJ2-1; possibly TRBD1 for D (6 bases). The CDR3 runs to 15 residues. Germline V lookup: CDR1 MRHNA, CDR2 SNTAGT. V was cut by 3 bases and J by 4 bases, with 13 bases left in between. CDR3 nucleotides: TGTGCCAGCAGTGAGGAGGACAGCCCGTACAATGAGCAGTTCTTC. This sequence encodes CASSEEDSPYNEQFF.

The rearrangement links TRBV18 to TRBJ1-5; D unresolved. Per the germline V gene, CDR1 is KGHSH and CDR2 is LQKENI. Between the trimmed V and J ends, which lost 4 bases and 1 base, there was a span of 8 bases. CDR3 length equals 14 residues. The CDR3 nucleotides are TGTGCCAGCTCACAAGGACTGAGCAATCAGCCCCAGCATTTT. It yields the protein CASSQGLSNQPQHF.

The J gene is TRBJ1-5, the V gene TRBV3-1 (or the pseudogene TRBV3-2); tentatively, D is TRBD1 (5 bases). The germline gives CDR1 LGHDT, CDR2 YNNKEL (reference sequence). The CDR3 has 15 amino acids. V gave up 6 bases and J gave up 7 bases, with 19 bases separating them. CDR3 protein: CASSLRGGEGQPQHF. The DNA of the CDR3 is TGTGCCAGCAGTCTCCGGGGGGGGGAAGGCCAGCCCCAGCATTTT.

The genes are TRBV10-1 and TRBJ1-3; D remains unclear. The length of the CDR3 is 18 residues. Germline CDR1 WNHNN, CDR2 SYGVQD (reference sequence). Trimming shortened V by 2 bases and J by 3 bases, and 20 bases separated the two germline ends. The CDR3 coding sequence is TGCGCCAGCAGTGAGGGTGTCCCAAACTCGAACTTTGGAAACACCATATATTTT. Encoded protein: CASSEGVPNSNFGNTIYF.

This chain joins TRBV7-9 and TRBJ1-6, with D unclear. The CDR3 is 15 residues long. The V gene lost 1 base and the J gene lost 3 bases, with 7 bases spanning the gap. CDR1 is SEHNR and CDR2 is FQNEAQ in the germline V gene (reference sequence). CDR3 DNA: TGTGCCAGCAGCTTAGAGGCGGTCTATAATTCACCCCTCCACTTT. Translated, it gives CASSLEAVYNSPLHF. Supplemented by reference TRBV7-9 and TRBJ1-6, the full variable domain reads DTGVSQNPRHKITKRGQNVTFRCDPISEHNRLYWYRQTLGQGPEFLTYFQNEAQLEKSRLLSDRFSAERPKGSFSTLEIQRTEQGDSAMYLCASSLEAVYNSPLHFGNGTRLTVT.

This chain links TRBV7-8 with TRBJ2-7; D might be TRBD2 (6 bases). Germline V gene data show CDR1 as SGHVS and CDR2 as FQNEAQ. V dropped 3 bases and J dropped 3 bases, with 12 bases sitting between them. This CDR3 comprises 14 residues. CDR3 amino acids: CASSLGGLLYEQYF. In DNA form, the CDR3 reads TGTGCCAGCAGCTTGGGGGGACTCCTCTACGAGCAGTACTTC.